These 28 T cell receptor beta chains were all obtained from the same sample, sequenced in a study of cytomegalovirus exposure and HLA in healthy donors (dated by TCRdb to 2016 to 2017). Libraries were prepared through the immunoSEQ multiplex PCR assay. The multiplex PCR relied on a mix of 60 forward primers for TCR Vbeta segments and 13 reverse primers for TCR Jbeta segments. What TCRdb holds here is the immuneACCESS table cut down to in-frame rearrangements. Part of the clones is not present; checked against another copy, under half of the missing clones reflect an unresolved V gene, and the others are unexplained. This sample holds 100,000 to 150,000 clones; around 78% were observed only once. About 1.5% of the sample lies in the top ten. Sequencing used PBMCs. Source of these receptors: a woman in her late teens or twenties in good health and CMV-seronegative.

This clone was seen only once. The chain is built from TRBV9 and TRBJ2-2; 9 nucleotides match TRBD2. The CDR3 totals 15 residues. Looked up from germline, CDR1 is SGDLS and CDR2 is YYNGEE. Trimming cost V 0 bases and J 3 bases; bases outside gene matches: 0. CDR3 loop: CASSVGGRDTGELFF. For the CDR3, the DNA is TGTGCCAGCAGCGTAGGCGGGAGGGACACCGGGGAGCTGTTTTTT. Based on the CDR3 plus reference TRBV9 and TRBJ2-2, the full variable domain is DSGVTQTPKHLITATGQRVTLRCSPRSGDLSVYWYQQSLDQGLQFLIQYYNGEERAKGNILERFSAQQFPDLHSELNLSSLELGDSALYFCASSVGGRDTGELFFGEGSRLTVL.

CDR3 in DNA: TGTGCTAGTGGTTTGAATCCGGGGTCGAACACTGAAGCTTTCTTT. Encoded protein: CASGLNPGSNTEAFF. The chain joins TRBV12-5 to TRBJ1-1; no reliable D call. The length of the CDR3 is 15 residues. Germline CDR1 and CDR2: LGHNT and FRNRAP. Trimming cost V 2 bases and J 1 base, with 11 bases left between them.

This clone was counted a few times. As DNA, the CDR3 is TGTGCCAGCAGTCAGACAGGGGACGAGCAGTACTTC. Protein sequence: CASSQTGDEQYF. The chain employs TRBV6-5 and TRBJ2-7; 8 bases are shared with TRBD1. Trimming at V came to 5 bases and at J to 5 bases, leaving 2 bases not matched to a gene. Germline CDR1 reads MNHEY; CDR2 reads SVGAGI. The CDR3 extends over 12 amino acids.

The rearrangement links TRBV6-6 to TRBJ2-1, with D possibly being TRBD2 (5 bases). With 6 bases removed from V and 6 bases from J, the gap between germline ends came to 18 bases. Germline-derived CDR1 and CDR2 are MNHNY and SVGAGI (reference sequence). This CDR3 contains 15 residues. CDR3 region: CASSQSGGTSNEQFF. The CDR3 coding sequence is TGTGCCAGCAGCCAAAGCGGAGGAACGTCCAATGAGCAGTTCTTC.

This clone was found once. The chain couples TRBV15 to TRBJ1-1; 7 bases line up with TRBD1. J lost 10 bases, V lost 0 bases, and 5 bases had no gene match. The CDR3 is made up of 13 amino acids. The germline V gene has CDR1 LNHNV and CDR2 YYDKDF (reference sequence). CDR3 in amino acids: CATSRDPGTAAFF. CDR3 in DNA: TGTGCCACCAGCAGAGATCCCGGGACAGCAGCTTTCTTT.

This clone was counted a single time. J is TRBJ2-7 and V is TRBV12-5; 9 bases map to TRBD1. The CDR3 is 15 amino acids. The germline CDR1 and CDR2 sequences are LGHNT and FRNRAP. J lost 0 bases, V lost 5 bases, and 5 bases had no gene match. CDR3 loop: CASGLGQGSSYEQYF. The CDR3 bases are TGTGCTAGTGGTCTCGGACAGGGGAGCTCCTACGAGCAGTACTTC.

In this sample, this clone turned up a few times. The V and J genes are TRBV10-3 and TRBJ1-1, with D hard to call. Germline V gives CDR1 ENHRY, CDR2 SYGVKD. The CDR3 runs to 15 residues. Trimming cost V 0 bases and J 5 bases, with 13 bases left between them. The CDR3 loop reads CAISESRGLNTEAFF. DNA of the CDR3: TGTGCCATCAGTGAGTCGAGAGGACTCAATACTGAAGCTTTCTTT.

This clone showed up just a few times. DNA for the CDR3: TGTGCCTGGAGTTTGAGGGGGGAGGGCCGTCGAGGTTACGAGCAGTACTTC. It codes for CAWSLRGEGRRGYEQYF. V and J are TRBV30 and TRBJ2-7; tentative D call: TRBD2 (7 bases). Trimming pared 2 bases from V and 4 bases from J, leaving 24 bases between. Germline-derived CDR1 and CDR2 are GTSNPN and SVGIG (reference sequence). There are 17 residues in the CDR3. Filled out from reference TRBV30 and TRBJ2-7, the complete variable domain reads SQTIHQWPATLVQPVGSPLSLECTVEGTSNPNLYWYRQAAGRGLQLLFYSVGIGQISSEVPQNLSASRPQDRQFILSSKKLLLSDSGFYLCAWSLRGEGRRGYEQYFGPGTRLTVT.

This chain uses TRBV4-2 with TRBJ2-2; D perhaps matches TRBD2 (6 bases). Trimming pared 0 bases from V and 8 bases from J, leaving 16 bases between. Germline V gene lookup returns CDR1 LGHNA and CDR2 YNFKEQ. The CDR3 totals 16 residues. CDR3 in DNA: TGTGCCAGCAGCCAAGATAGATCGGGAGCAGGAGGGGAGCTGTTTTTT. This sequence encodes CASSQDRSGAGGELFF.

The rearrangement uses TRBV2 and TRBJ2-6; D ambiguous. V was pared by 5 bases and J by 4 bases, with 12 bases between. The CDR3 is 15 residues long. Germline values: CDR1 SNHLY, CDR2 FYNNEI. The CDR3 loop is CASSLDTSGANVLTF. CDR3 DNA sequence: TGTGCCAGCAGTCTCGACACGTCCGGGGCCAACGTCCTGACTTTC. Full variable domain (remainder filled in from reference TRBV2 and TRBJ2-6): EPEVTQTPSHQVTQMGQEVILRCVPISNHLYFYWYRQILGQKVEFLVSFYNNEISEKSEIFDDQFSVERPDGSNFTLKIRSTKLEDSAMYFCASSLDTSGANVLTFGAGSRLTVL.

V is TRBV6-5 and J is TRBJ2-7; D gene uncertain. CDR3 length equals 11 residues. CDR1 is MNHEY, CDR2 SVGAGI, per germline. Trimming cost V 5 bases and J 2 bases, with 4 bases left between them. In DNA, the CDR3 is TGTGCCAGCAGTACAACCTACGAGCAGTACTTC. This codes for CASSTTYEQYF.

This clone was observed a handful of times. The chain employs TRBV5-4 and TRBJ1-1, with a tentative D call TRBD1 (5 bases). Trimming cost V 2 bases and J 2 bases, with 7 bases left between them. The CDR3 contains 13 residues. Looked up from germline, CDR1 is SGHNT and CDR2 is YYREEE (reference sequence). This CDR3 is CASSFDSNTEAFF. In nucleotides, the CDR3 is TGTGCCAGCAGCTTTGACAGCAACACTGAAGCTTTCTTT.

The chain recombines TRBV6-4 with TRBJ1-2; 8 bases are shared with TRBD1. CDR3 length equals 15 residues. The J segment lost 8 bases and the V segment lost 0 bases, leaving 8 bases of the junction unmatched. The V gene's germline CDR1 is MRHNA and CDR2 SNTAGT. The CDR3 sequence: CASSDSGRRDRGYTF. The CDR3 DNA sequence: TGTGCCAGCAGTGACTCGGGGAGGAGGGACAGGGGCTACACCTTC.

This clone has only a few counts. CDR3 DNA: TGTGCCATCAGTGATCCAGCGGGAGAACTCGGGGAGCTGTTTTTT. Protein sequence: CAISDPAGELGELFF. The chain joins TRBV10-3 to TRBJ2-2, with TRBD2 matching over 8 bases. Germline trimming cut 3 bases from V and 7 bases from J; bases unmatched to any gene: 7. Germline V gene sequence: CDR1 ENHRY, CDR2 SYGVKD. The CDR3 contains 15 residues.

This clone came up once. This chain joins TRBV5-1 and TRBJ1-1; D remains ambiguous. The ends were cut back, 2 bases at V and 4 bases at J, with 9 bases in the middle. The CDR3 runs 13 residues. Per the germline V gene, CDR1 is SGHRS and CDR2 is YFSETQ. The CDR3 DNA is TGCGCCAGCAGCTTTGAAGGGAGCACTGAAGCTTTCTTT. This gives the protein CASSFEGSTEAFF. The whole variable domain, filled in from reference TRBV5-1 and TRBJ1-1, reads KAGVTQTPRYLIKTRGQQVTLSCSPISGHRSVSWYQQTPGQGLQFLFEYFSETQRNKGNFPGRFSGRQFSNSRSEMNVSTLELGDSALYLCASSFEGSTEAFFGQGTRLTVV.

The chain uses TRBV30 and TRBJ1-3; a weak D match, TRBD1 (5 bases). V dropped 5 bases and J dropped 0 bases, with 20 bases sitting between them. The V gene's germline CDR1 is GTSNPN and CDR2 SVGIG (reference sequence). This CDR3 has 17 residues. The CDR3 bases are TGTGCCTGGGACCGGCGCGGGGCCCCGCTCTCTGGAAACACCATATATTTT. Protein sequence: CAWDRRGAPLSGNTIYF.

The chain has TRBV6-1 and TRBJ1-5, with D uncertain. Germline CDR1 reads MNHNS; CDR2 reads SASEGT. There are 10 residues in the CDR3. Trimming removed 6 bases at V and 9 bases at J, with 6 bases between. The CDR3 sequence: CASSLGPQHF. DNA for the CDR3: TGTGCCAGCAGCCTCGGGCCCCAGCATTTT.

The V call is TRBV5-6, the J call TRBJ2-7; a possible D gene is TRBD1 (5 bases). The V end lost 4 bases, the J end lost 3 bases, and 8 bases lay between the germline ends. The CDR3 contains 12 residues. Looked up from germline, CDR1 is SGHDT and CDR2 is YYEEEE. The CDR3 here is CASSRQNYEQYF. Written as DNA, the CDR3 is TGTGCCAGCAGCCGACAGAACTACGAGCAGTACTTC.

The rearrangement links TRBV5-4 to TRBJ2-1; D gene ambiguous. V was trimmed by 4 bases and J by 9 bases, leaving 14 bases between them. Germline V gene sequence: CDR1 SGHNT, CDR2 YYREEE (reference sequence). The CDR3 loop spans 13 amino acids. The CDR3 sequence is CASSLGWAGEQFF. The CDR3 DNA sequence: TGTGCCAGCAGCCTGGGGTGGGCTGGTGAGCAGTTCTTC. The full variable domain, its missing parts supplied by reference TRBV5-4 and TRBJ2-1, is ETGVTQSPTHLIKTRGQQVTLRCSSQSGHNTVSWYQQALGQGPQFIFQYYREEENGRGNFPPRFSGLQFPNYSSELNVNALELDDSALYLCASSLGWAGEQFFGPGTRLTVL.

This clone was counted only a few times. V usage is TRBV2 and J usage is TRBJ1-1; possibly TRBD1 for D (5 bases). CDR1 is SNHLY, CDR2 FYNNEI, per germline. V was pared by 5 bases and J by 1 base, with 11 bases between. CDR3 length: 14 amino acids. CDR3 in amino acids: CASSPAGGNTEAFF. The CDR3 DNA is TGTGCCAGCAGTCCCGCCGGGGGGAACACTGAAGCTTTCTTT.

This chain links TRBV11-3 with TRBJ2-7, with D possibly matching TRBD2 (6 bases). Trimming shortened V by 5 bases and J by 0 bases, and 14 bases separated the two germline ends. The CDR3 consists of 15 residues. The germline V gene encodes CDR1 SGHNT and CDR2 YENEEA. This chain's CDR3 is CASSGGRGNSYEQYF. The DNA of the CDR3 is TGTGCCAGCAGCGGAGGACGGGGGAACTCCTACGAGCAGTACTTC.

V gene TRBV28 combines with J gene TRBJ2-6, with D perhaps matching TRBD2 (6 bases). CDR1 is MDHEN, CDR2 SYDVKM, per germline. V lost 6 bases and J lost 3, with 12 bases in between. The CDR3 loop spans 15 amino acids. CDR3 residues: CASSLPGLGANVLTF. Here the CDR3 DNA reads TGTGCCAGCAGCCTTCCGGGACTTGGGGCCAACGTCCTGACTTTC.

V and J are TRBV10-1 and TRBJ2-7; 8 positions agree with TRBD2. Germline-derived CDR1 and CDR2 are WNHNN and SYGVQD (reference sequence). The CDR3 loop spans 14 amino acids. The V segment lost 6 bases and the J segment 4 bases; nucleotides outside the gene matches: 8. The CDR3 reads CASSPAGAAYEQYF. DNA for the CDR3: TGCGCCAGCAGCCCAGCGGGAGCGGCTTACGAGCAGTACTTC.

The chain combines TRBV11-2 with TRBJ2-7; the D is unclear. The germline CDR1 and CDR2 sequences are SGHAT and FQNNGV. The CDR3 loop spans 14 amino acids. The V and J ends lost 5 bases and 3 bases respectively, with 14 bases between them. CDR3 sequence: CASSAKERGYEQYF. In DNA form, the CDR3 reads TGTGCCAGCAGCGCTAAGGAGCGCGGCTACGAGCAGTACTTC.

CDR3 protein: CASSRAVEYGYTF. Written as DNA, the CDR3 is TGTGCCAGCAGCAGAGCCGTCGAGTATGGCTACACCTTC. The V and J genes are TRBV11-2 and TRBJ1-2; D unresolved. V lost 5 bases to trimming and J lost 5 bases, with 12 bases between them. This CDR3 region has 13 residues. Germline CDR1 reads SGHAT; CDR2 reads FQNNGV.

J is TRBJ2-1 and V is TRBV6-5; TRBD2 matches at 8 bases. The V and J ends lost 2 bases and 1 base, in that order; junction bases with no gene match: 4. The germline V gene encodes CDR1 MNHEY and CDR2 SVGAGI. This CDR3 is 16 amino acids long. The CDR3 coding sequence is TGTGCCAGCAGTTACGAGAGCGGGAGTTCCTACAATGAGCAGTTCTTC. It codes for CASSYESGSSYNEQFF.

Comment on this clone: Different DNA sequences within this sample yield the same CDR3. J is TRBJ1-3 and V is TRBV30; possible D gene TRBD1, 6 bases. V gave up 0 bases and J gave up 0 bases, with 12 bases separating them. This CDR3 region has 16 residues. The germline gives CDR1 GTSNPN, CDR2 SVGIG (reference sequence). This chain's CDR3 is CAWSVQGGSSGNTIYF. CDR3 DNA: TGTGCCTGGAGTGTACAGGGTGGATCCTCTGGAAACACCATATATTTT. The whole variable domain, remainder taken from reference TRBV30 and TRBJ1-3, is SQTIHQWPATLVQPVGSPLSLECTVEGTSNPNLYWYRQAAGRGLQLLFYSVGIGQISSEVPQNLSASRPQDRQFILSSKKLLLSDSGFYLCAWSVQGGSSGNTIYFGEGSWLTVV.

This chain uses TRBV6-6 with TRBJ2-2, with 7 bases fitting TRBD2. The CDR3 totals 16 residues. In germline, CDR1 is MNHNY, CDR2 SVGAGI (reference sequence). The V gene end was trimmed by 6 bases and the J gene end by 6 bases; junction bases not matched to a gene: 13. CDR3 protein: CASRPDSGNVAGELFF. The CDR3, as DNA: TGTGCCAGCAGACCCGACAGCGGGAACGTGGCCGGGGAGCTGTTTTTT.